The clone carrying this TCR beta chain was seen ten or more times. Its antigen is not known. This sample was included in a study of T cells after yellow fever vaccination. Overall study: In the case of low-cell-number fractions, SMART-Seq v4 Ultra Low Input was used for preparation. General observations from the study: Clones that expanded after primary vaccination mostly reappeared after the booster (96% CD4, 70% to 90% CD8). Weaker overall was a secondary response that nonetheless peaked faster, on day 5 versus 15.

A process of 5'RACE template switching, which added a universal primer site and UMIs, was used to make TCR cDNA. MiXCR, run by TCRdb on the 5' RACE reads, gives a single entry per CDR3 protein. The table includes a few hundred thousand distinct CDR3 sequences, roughly 5% detected once. The V and J ends lost 5 bases and 10 bases, in that order; junction bases with no gene match: 9. Germline CDR1 and CDR2: MNHEY and SVGAGI. This CDR3 region has 13 residues. The chain joins TRBV6-5 to TRBJ2-3, with 7 nucleotides matching TRBD1. The TCR sequence derives from a man aged 18 to 30 who received the YFV17D yellow fever vaccine. The material was CD4+ T cells sorted from PBMCs, obtained on the day of the yellow fever booster vaccination. The CDR3 region has the DNA TGTGCCAGCAGTCCGGGACAGTCTGCTGCGCAGTATTTT. Amino acid sequence: CASSPGQSAAQYF.